This entry lists 3 T cell receptor beta chains sequenced from one sample in a study of T cell repertoires in cytomegalovirus infection. These TCRs are of unknown antigen specificity. TCRdb independently ran MiXCR on the reads; one entry per CDR3 protein. The data show approximately 990,000 distinct CDR3 sequences, approximately 33% seen once. The sample here was cultured CD8+ T cells from PBMCs, taken from culture after CMV antigen stimulation. The receptors stem from a human donor in good health (CMV status not recorded). Some clones in this sample may be carry-over from other donors' samples.

The V gene is TRBV6-1, the J gene TRBJ1-5; 9 bases fit TRBD1. The CDR3 consists of 15 residues. Germline CDR1 and CDR2: MNHNS and SASEGT. The J segment lost 1 base and the V segment lost 10 bases, leaving 8 bases of the junction unmatched. The CDR3 is CATRTGAGSNQPQHF. The CDR3 DNA reads TGTGCCACCAGGACAGGGGCGGGGAGCAATCAGCCCCAGCATTTT.

This clonotype was seen more than once but under ten times. This chain uses TRBV19 with TRBJ2-1; either TRBD1 or TRBD2 may fit D (5 bases each). Germline-derived CDR1 and CDR2 are LNHDA and SQIVND (reference sequence). Trimming cost V 5 bases and J 7 bases, with 9 bases left between them. This CDR3 region has 12 residues. DNA of the CDR3: TGTGCCAGTAGTGGGGGAAAGAATGAGCAGTTCTTC. Protein: CASSGGKNEQFF.

This clonotype was observed a few times. CDR3 sequence (DNA): TGTGCCAGCAGCCCAGACAGGGTTGAAGCTTTCTTT. Encoded protein: CASSPDRVEAFF. V usage is TRBV7-9 and J usage is TRBJ1-1; 7 bases align to TRBD1. The CDR3 is made up of 12 amino acids. Germline assignment: CDR1 SEHNR and CDR2 FQNEAQ (reference sequence). Germline trimming cut 5 bases from V and 7 bases from J; bases unmatched to any gene: 4.